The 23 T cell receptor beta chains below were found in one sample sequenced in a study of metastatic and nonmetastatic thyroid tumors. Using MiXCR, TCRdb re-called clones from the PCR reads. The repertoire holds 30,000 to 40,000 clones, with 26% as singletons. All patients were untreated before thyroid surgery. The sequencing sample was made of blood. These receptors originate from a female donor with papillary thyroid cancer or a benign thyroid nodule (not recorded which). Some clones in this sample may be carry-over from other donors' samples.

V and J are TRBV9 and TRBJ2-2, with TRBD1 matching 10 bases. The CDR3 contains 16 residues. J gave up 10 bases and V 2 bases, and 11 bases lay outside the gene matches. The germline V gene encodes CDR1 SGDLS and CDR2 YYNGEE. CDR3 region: CASSVTGGASSAELFF. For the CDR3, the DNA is TGTGCCAGCAGCGTGACAGGGGGCGCATCCTCCGCGGAGCTGTTTTTT.

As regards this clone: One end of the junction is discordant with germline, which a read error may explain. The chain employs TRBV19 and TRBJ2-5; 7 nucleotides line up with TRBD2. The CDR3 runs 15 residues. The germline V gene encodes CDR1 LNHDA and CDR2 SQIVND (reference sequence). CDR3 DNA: TGTGCCAGTAGTACTTGGGGGGGACTGGGTGAGACCCAGTATTTC. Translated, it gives CASSTWGGLGETQYF.

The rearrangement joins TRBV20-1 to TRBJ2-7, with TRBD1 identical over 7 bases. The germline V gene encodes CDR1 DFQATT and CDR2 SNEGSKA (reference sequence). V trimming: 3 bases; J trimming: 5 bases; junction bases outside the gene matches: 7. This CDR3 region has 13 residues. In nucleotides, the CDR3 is TGCAGTGCTAGTAGCCTCGACAGGGACGAGCAGTACTTC. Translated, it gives CSASSLDRDEQYF.

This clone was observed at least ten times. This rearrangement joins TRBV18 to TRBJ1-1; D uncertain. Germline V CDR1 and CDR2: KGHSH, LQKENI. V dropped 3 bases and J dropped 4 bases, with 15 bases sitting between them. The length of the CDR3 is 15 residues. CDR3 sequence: CASSPNVGSGTEAFF. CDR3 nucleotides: TGTGCCAGCTCACCCAACGTAGGGTCCGGCACTGAAGCTTTCTTT.

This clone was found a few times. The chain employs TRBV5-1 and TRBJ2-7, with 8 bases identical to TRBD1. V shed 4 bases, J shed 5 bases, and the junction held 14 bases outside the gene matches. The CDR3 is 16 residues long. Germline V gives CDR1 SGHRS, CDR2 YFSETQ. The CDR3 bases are TGCGCCAGCAGCCTTCCAAGGACAGGGTCTACGGACGAGCAGTACTTC. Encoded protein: CASSLPRTGSTDEQYF.

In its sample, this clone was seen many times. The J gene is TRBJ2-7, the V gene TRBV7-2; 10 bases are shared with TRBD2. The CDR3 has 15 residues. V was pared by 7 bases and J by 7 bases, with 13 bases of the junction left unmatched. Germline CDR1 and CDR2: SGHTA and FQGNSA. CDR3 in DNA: TGTGCCAGCAAATATACAGCGGGGGGGCGAGAGGAGCAGTACTTC. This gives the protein CASKYTAGGREEQYF.

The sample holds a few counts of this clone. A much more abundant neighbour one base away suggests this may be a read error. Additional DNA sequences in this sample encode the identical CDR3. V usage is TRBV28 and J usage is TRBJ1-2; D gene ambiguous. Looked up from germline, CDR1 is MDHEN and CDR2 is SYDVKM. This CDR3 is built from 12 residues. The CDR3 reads CVSTTSGYGYTF. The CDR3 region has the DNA TGCGTCAGCACCACTTCGGGCTATGGCTACACCTTC.

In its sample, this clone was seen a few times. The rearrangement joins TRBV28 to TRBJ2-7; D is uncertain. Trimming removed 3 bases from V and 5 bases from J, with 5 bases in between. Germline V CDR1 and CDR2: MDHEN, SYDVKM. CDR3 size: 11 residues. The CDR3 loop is CASSFFNEQYF. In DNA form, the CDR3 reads TGTGCCAGCAGTTTTTTTAACGAGCAGTACTTC.

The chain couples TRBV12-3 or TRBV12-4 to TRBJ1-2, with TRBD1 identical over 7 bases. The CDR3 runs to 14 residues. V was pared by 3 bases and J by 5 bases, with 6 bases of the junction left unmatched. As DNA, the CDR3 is TGTGCCAGCAGTTTCGGAACGACAGGGTATGGCTACACCTTC. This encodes CASSFGTTGYGYTF.

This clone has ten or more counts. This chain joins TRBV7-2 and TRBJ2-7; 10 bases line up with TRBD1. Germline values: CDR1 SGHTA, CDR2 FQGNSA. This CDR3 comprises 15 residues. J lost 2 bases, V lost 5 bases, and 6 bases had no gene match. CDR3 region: CASSPQGTGAYEQYF. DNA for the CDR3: TGTGCCAGCAGCCCACAGGGGACAGGGGCCTACGAGCAGTACTTC.

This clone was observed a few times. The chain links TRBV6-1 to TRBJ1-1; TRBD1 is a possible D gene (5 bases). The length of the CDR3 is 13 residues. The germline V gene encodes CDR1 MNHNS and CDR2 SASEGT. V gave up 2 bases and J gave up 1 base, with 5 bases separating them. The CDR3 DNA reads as TGTGCCAGCAGTGAAACAGGGAACACTGAAGCTTTCTTT. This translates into CASSETGNTEAFF.

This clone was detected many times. CDR3 in amino acids: CASSRRGGQETQYF. In DNA, the CDR3 is TGTGCCAGCAGCCGGCGGGGGGGCCAGGAGACCCAGTACTTC. J is TRBJ2-5 and V is TRBV3-1, with 9 bases lining up with TRBD2. Germline lookup yields CDR1 LGHDT and CDR2 YNNKEL (reference sequence). The CDR3 totals 14 residues. V shed 4 bases and J 5 bases; nucleotides not matched to a gene: 5.

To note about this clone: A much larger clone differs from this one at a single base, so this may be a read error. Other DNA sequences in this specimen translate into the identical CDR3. The DNA for the CDR3 is TGCAGCGTTGTAGTGGGAGGGACTTATAATGAGCAGTTCTTC. This sequence encodes CSVVVGGTYNEQFF. J is TRBJ2-1 and V is TRBV29-1, with 7 bases identical to TRBD2. This CDR3 is built from 14 residues. After removal of 4 bases from V and 7 bases from J, the junction contained 10 bases not matched to a gene. Germline values: CDR1 SQVTM, CDR2 ANQGSEA.

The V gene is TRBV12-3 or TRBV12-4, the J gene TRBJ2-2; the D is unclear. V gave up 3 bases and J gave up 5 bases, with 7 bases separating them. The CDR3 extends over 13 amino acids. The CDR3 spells CASSLLSTGELFF. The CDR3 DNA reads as TGTGCCAGCAGTTTGTTGTCTACCGGGGAGCTGTTTTTT.

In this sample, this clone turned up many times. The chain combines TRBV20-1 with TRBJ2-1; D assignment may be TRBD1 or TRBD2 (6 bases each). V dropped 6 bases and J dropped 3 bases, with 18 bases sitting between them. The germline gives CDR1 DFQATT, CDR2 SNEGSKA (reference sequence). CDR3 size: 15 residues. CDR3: CSAPTGGGDYNEQFF. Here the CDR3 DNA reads TGCAGTGCCCCCACCGGGGGCGGAGACTACAATGAGCAGTTCTTC.

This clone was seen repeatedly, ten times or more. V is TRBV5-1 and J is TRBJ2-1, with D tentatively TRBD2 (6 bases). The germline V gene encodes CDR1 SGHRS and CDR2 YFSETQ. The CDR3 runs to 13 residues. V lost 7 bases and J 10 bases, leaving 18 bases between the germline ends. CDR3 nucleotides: TGCGCCAGCCGGGAGACTCCACCCCTAGAGCAGTTCTTC. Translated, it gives CASRETPPLEQFF.

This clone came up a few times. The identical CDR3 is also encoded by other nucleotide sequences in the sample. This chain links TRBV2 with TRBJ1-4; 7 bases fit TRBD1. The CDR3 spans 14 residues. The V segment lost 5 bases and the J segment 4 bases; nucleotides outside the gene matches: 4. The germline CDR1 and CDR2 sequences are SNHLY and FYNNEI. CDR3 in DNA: TGTGCCAGCAGTTCCGGGACAGATAATGAAAAACTGTTTTTT. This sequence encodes CASSSGTDNEKLFF.

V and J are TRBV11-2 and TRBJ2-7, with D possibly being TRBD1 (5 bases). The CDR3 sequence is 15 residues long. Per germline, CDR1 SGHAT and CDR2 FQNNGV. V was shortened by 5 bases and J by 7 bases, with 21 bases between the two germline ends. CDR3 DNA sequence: TGTGCCAGCAGCCTAACATGGGGCTTAGGAGAAGAGCAGTACTTC. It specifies CASSLTWGLGEEQYF.

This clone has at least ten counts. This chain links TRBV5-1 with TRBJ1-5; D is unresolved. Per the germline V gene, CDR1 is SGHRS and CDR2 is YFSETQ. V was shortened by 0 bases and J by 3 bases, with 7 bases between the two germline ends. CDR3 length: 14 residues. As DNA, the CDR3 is TGCGCCAGCAGCTTGGGGGGAACCAATCAGCCCCAGCATTTT. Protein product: CASSLGGTNQPQHF. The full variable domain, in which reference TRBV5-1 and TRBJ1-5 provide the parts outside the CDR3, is KAGVTQTPRYLIKTRGQQVTLSCSPISGHRSVSWYQQTPGQGLQFLFEYFSETQRNKGNFPGRFSGRQFSNSRSEMNVSTLELGDSALYLCASSLGGTNQPQHFGDGTRLSIL.

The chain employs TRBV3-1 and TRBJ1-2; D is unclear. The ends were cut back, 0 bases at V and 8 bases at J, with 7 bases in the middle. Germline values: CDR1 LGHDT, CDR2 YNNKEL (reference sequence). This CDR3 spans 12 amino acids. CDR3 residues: CASSQDQRGYTF. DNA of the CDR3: TGTGCCAGCAGCCAAGATCAGCGGGGCTACACCTTC.

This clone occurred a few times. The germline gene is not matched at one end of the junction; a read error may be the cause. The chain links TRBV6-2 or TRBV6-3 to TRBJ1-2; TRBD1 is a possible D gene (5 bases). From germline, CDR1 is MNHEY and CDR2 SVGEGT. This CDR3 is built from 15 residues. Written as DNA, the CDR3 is TGTGCCAGCAGCAGGGAGTGGAGAGCTAAGTATGGCTACACCTTC. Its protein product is CASSREWRAKYGYTF.

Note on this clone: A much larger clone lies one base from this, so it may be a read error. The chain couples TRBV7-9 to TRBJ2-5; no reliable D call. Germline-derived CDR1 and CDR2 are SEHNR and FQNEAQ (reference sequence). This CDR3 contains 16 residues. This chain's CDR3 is CANSLWLGSIQETQYF. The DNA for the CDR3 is TGTGCCAACAGCTTATGGCTGGGGTCGATCCAAGAGACCCAGTACTTC.

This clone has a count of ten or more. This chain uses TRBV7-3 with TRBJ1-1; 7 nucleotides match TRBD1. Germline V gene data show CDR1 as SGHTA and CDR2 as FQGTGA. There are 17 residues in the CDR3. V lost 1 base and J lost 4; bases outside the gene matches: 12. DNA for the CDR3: TGTGCCAGCAGCTTAATCGGCACCGCCAGGGGGTTCACTGAAGCTTTCTTT. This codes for CASSLIGTARGFTEAFF.